The 14 T cell receptor beta chains in this list originate from one sample, sequenced in a study of cytomegalovirus exposure and HLA in healthy donors. The PCR used 60 Vbeta and 13 Jbeta primers. Here immunoSEQ multiplex PCR was the method, and the copy in TCRdb shows in-frame clones only, minus some. The sample lists about 69,000 clones, roughly 70% seen once, with roughly 11% in the top ten. The sequencing input was PBMCs. These receptors all stem from a woman in her 30s in good health and CMV-seronegative.

The chain employs TRBV6-5 and TRBJ1-6; the D is unclear. The CDR3 covers 13 residues. Trimming removed 6 bases at V and 10 bases at J, with 13 bases between. CDR1 is MNHEY, CDR2 SVGAGI, per germline. This CDR3 reads CASRTRAPSPLHF. CDR3 bases: TGTGCCAGCAGGACTAGAGCCCCCTCACCCCTCCACTTT.

The chain recombines TRBV7-9 with TRBJ2-5, with 8 bases lining up with TRBD2. Germline-derived CDR1 and CDR2 are SEHNR and FQNEAQ (reference sequence). V dropped 5 bases and J dropped 5; count of bases not matched to a gene: 7. The length of the CDR3 is 14 residues. CDR3 sequence (DNA): TGTGCCAGCAGCATCAGCGGGGGCCCCGAGACCCAGTACTTC. This sequence encodes CASSISGGPETQYF.

This clone was detected a few times. The CDR3 reads CASSGGGLGTEAFF. In DNA, the CDR3 is TGTGCCAGCAGTGGAGGGGGATTGGGCACTGAAGCTTTCTTT. The J gene is TRBJ1-1, the V gene TRBV2; D is perhaps TRBD1 (6 bases). Trimming cost V 4 bases and J 4 bases, with 13 bases left between them. This CDR3 contains 14 residues. Per the germline V gene, CDR1 is SNHLY and CDR2 is FYNNEI.

The genes are TRBV7-2 and TRBJ1-1; no firm D call. CDR1 and CDR2 (germline): SGHTA, FQGNSA. V lost 2 bases, J lost 5 bases, and 12 bases lay in between. The CDR3 runs 14 residues. For the CDR3, the DNA is TGTGCCAGCAGCTTAACGGGATTTGGGACTGAAGCTTTCTTT. Amino acid sequence: CASSLTGFGTEAFF.

The J gene is TRBJ2-6, the V gene TRBV9; D is possibly TRBD2 (5 bases). In germline, CDR1 is SGDLS, CDR2 YYNGEE. V gave up 3 bases and J gave up 4 bases, with 17 bases separating them. The CDR3 runs to 17 residues. The CDR3 DNA sequence: TGTGCCAGCAGCGCGCCTCCGGGATTTCAGGGGGCCAACGTCCTGACTTTC. This codes for CASSAPPGFQGANVLTF.

The genes are TRBV10-1 and TRBJ2-5; D call uncertain. This CDR3 region has 13 residues. Per the germline V gene, CDR1 is WNHNN and CDR2 is SYGVQD (reference sequence). V lost 9 bases and J 1 base, leaving 12 bases between the germline ends. In nucleotides, the CDR3 is TGCGCCAGGCGTGACTCACTCCAAGAGACCCAGTACTTC. Protein sequence: CARRDSLQETQYF.

The chain employs TRBV14 and TRBJ1-1, with TRBD1 matching over 8 bases. The CDR3 loop spans 13 amino acids. V lost 4 bases to trimming and J lost 11 bases; unmatched junction nucleotides: 9. The germline V gene encodes CDR1 SGHDN and CDR2 FVKESK. The CDR3 sequence is CASSPPGDRRAFF. The CDR3 DNA sequence: TGTGCCAGCAGCCCGCCAGGGGACAGGAGGGCTTTCTTT.

The chain links TRBV5-1 to TRBJ2-3; 13 bases agree with TRBD2. Germline loops: CDR1 SGHRS, CDR2 YFSETQ. The trim removed 4 bases at V and 2 bases at J, leaving 7 bases unmatched. The CDR3 runs 17 residues. The CDR3 DNA follows: TGCGCCAGCAGCCGACGACTAGCGGGGGGAAACACAGATACGCAGTATTTT. It is translated as CASSRRLAGGNTDTQYF.

J is TRBJ2-7 and V is TRBV19; D perhaps matches TRBD2 (6 bases). From germline, CDR1 is LNHDA and CDR2 SQIVND (reference sequence). CDR3 size: 16 residues. Trimming took 3 bases from V and 2 from J, leaving 17 bases between them. CDR3: CASSISSSSAAYEQYF. The CDR3 region has the DNA TGTGCCAGTAGTATCTCCTCCTCTAGCGCCGCCTACGAGCAGTACTTC.

CDR3 nucleotides: TGTGCCAGCAGTGATTTTCCCCTCCTCAGGGATAAAAACACTGAAGCTTTCTTT. This encodes CASSDFPLLRDKNTEAFF. The V and J genes are TRBV6-4 and TRBJ1-1; possible D gene TRBD1, 5 bases. V was trimmed by 3 bases and J by 2 bases, leaving 22 bases between them. The CDR3 runs 18 residues. Germline lookup yields CDR1 MRHNA and CDR2 SNTAGT.

The table lists this clone with a count of one. The chain links TRBV9 to TRBJ1-1, with a weak D call TRBD1 (5 bases). Germline V lookup: CDR1 SGDLS, CDR2 YYNGEE. V lost 1 base, J lost 1 base, and 11 bases lay in between. This CDR3 has 15 residues. Written as DNA, the CDR3 is TGTGCCAGCAGCGTATTGTCGACAGCGAACACTGAAGCTTTCTTT. This translates into CASSVLSTANTEAFF.

The chain is built from TRBV2 and TRBJ2-7, with 10 positions matching TRBD1. The V gene end was trimmed by 5 bases and the J gene end by 3 bases; junction bases not matched to a gene: 4. CDR3 length: 14 amino acids. Germline loops: CDR1 SNHLY, CDR2 FYNNEI. Here the CDR3 DNA reads TGTGCCAGCAGTACAGACAGGGGGCACTACGAGCAGTACTTC. Protein sequence: CASSTDRGHYEQYF.

CDR3 sequence reads: CASSAAGPRDEQYF. CDR3 nucleotides: TGTGCCAGCAGCGCCGCGGGGCCCAGGGACGAGCAGTACTTC. The rearrangement joins TRBV9 to TRBJ2-7; D is possibly TRBD2 (6 bases). V lost 3 bases, J lost 5 bases, and 15 bases lay in between. The CDR3 extends over 14 amino acids. Germline V gene sequence: CDR1 SGDLS, CDR2 YYNGEE.

This clone was counted a few times. Other DNA sequences of this sample code for an identical CDR3. The V call is TRBV5-4, the J call TRBJ1-6, with D perhaps TRBD1 (5 bases). CDR1 and CDR2 from the germline V gene are SGHNT and YYREEE (reference sequence). The CDR3 runs 14 residues. The ends were cut back, 4 bases at V and 6 bases at J, with 11 bases in the middle. The CDR3 DNA sequence: TGTGCCAGCAGCCCGGCGGGGACTAATTCACCCCTCCACTTT. It is translated as CASSPAGTNSPLHF. Full variable domain (remainder filled in from reference TRBV5-4 and TRBJ1-6): ETGVTQSPTHLIKTRGQQVTLRCSSQSGHNTVSWYQQALGQGPQFIFQYYREEENGRGNFPPRFSGLQFPNYSSELNVNALELDDSALYLCASSPAGTNSPLHFGNGTRLTVT.